This passage covers 10 T cell receptor beta chains from one sample sequenced in a study of shared clonotypes between healthy human individuals. Only in-frame clones appear in the TCRdb table, and some are missing; sequencing was by immunoSEQ multiplex PCR. In the table there are about 2 million clones, about 95% of which are singletons. CD45RO-negative CD8 cells positively selected for CCR7 made up the naive population, which excluded terminally differentiated effector memory CD45RA+ cells. The sample consisted of naive CD8+ T cells sorted from blood. The receptors were gathered from a man in his late teens or twenties in good health.

The chain carries TRBV10-1 and TRBJ2-1; D is uncertain. Germline V lookup: CDR1 WNHNN, CDR2 SYGVQD (reference sequence). CDR3 size: 14 residues. The V end was cut by 3 bases, the J end by 6 bases, with 12 bases between. CDR3 amino acids: CASSEDSPANEQFF. CDR3 sequence (DNA): TGCGCCAGCAGTGAAGACTCCCCCGCCAATGAGCAGTTCTTC.

The rearrangement joins TRBV2 to TRBJ2-7, with D hard to call. Germline CDR1 SNHLY, CDR2 FYNNEI. Trimming took 6 bases from V and 0 from J, leaving 12 bases between them. This CDR3 contains 14 residues. The CDR3 DNA reads as TGTGCCAGCAGATGGAAGGGATCCTCCTACGAGCAGTACTTC. Translated, it gives CASRWKGSSYEQYF.

With respect to this clone: The same CDR3 also results from other DNA sequences found in this sample. The chain combines TRBV5-4 with TRBJ1-1; maybe TRBD1 (6 bases). CDR1 and CDR2 (germline): SGHNT, YYREEE (reference sequence). Trimming pared 4 bases from V and 1 base from J, leaving 11 bases between. The CDR3 has 14 amino acids. CDR3 nucleotides: TGTGCCAGCAGCCCGGGGGCGGGGAACACTGAAGCTTTCTTT. Its protein product is CASSPGAGNTEAFF. Using reference TRBV5-4 and TRBJ1-1 for the parts outside the CDR3, the full variable domain is ETGVTQSPTHLIKTRGQQVTLRCSSQSGHNTVSWYQQALGQGPQFIFQYYREEENGRGNFPPRFSGLQFPNYSSELNVNALELDDSALYLCASSPGAGNTEAFFGQGTRLTVV.

The table lists this clone with a count of one. The chain carries TRBV27 and TRBJ1-2; unclear D gene. Germline CDR1 is MNHEY and CDR2 is SMNVEV (reference sequence). V lost 7 bases to trimming and J lost 0 bases, with 15 bases between them. This CDR3 is 15 amino acids long. The CDR3 DNA reads TGTGCCAGCACAGCAACCCCGGGCGCTAACTATGGCTACACCTTC. The encoded protein is CASTATPGANYGYTF.

The rearrangement uses TRBV9 and TRBJ2-7, with 9 bases that match TRBD2. Germline loops: CDR1 SGDLS, CDR2 YYNGEE. The V segment lost 0 bases and the J segment 2 bases; nucleotides outside the gene matches: 3. The CDR3 contains 15 residues. The CDR3 reads CASSVASGNTYEQYF. The CDR3 nucleotides are TGTGCCAGCAGCGTAGCTAGCGGGAACACCTACGAGCAGTACTTC.

The chain recombines TRBV4-1 with TRBJ1-2, with 11 positions matching TRBD1. The germline gives CDR1 MGHRA, CDR2 YSYEKL. This CDR3 region has 17 residues. V shed 0 bases and J 5 bases; nucleotides not matched to a gene: 8. Here the CDR3 reads CASSQDTGTGGLYGYTF. The CDR3 DNA is TGCGCCAGCAGCCAAGACACCGGGACAGGGGGGCTTTATGGCTACACCTTC.

V is TRBV6-5 and J is TRBJ2-5; TRBD2 matches 8 bases. Per germline, CDR1 MNHEY and CDR2 SVGAGI. CDR3 length: 15 residues. The V gene end was trimmed by 10 bases and the J gene end by 2 bases; junction bases not matched to a gene: 12. DNA of the CDR3: TGTGCCACCCAGGCGAGCGGGGGACTTCAAGAGACCCAGTACTTC. Protein sequence: CATQASGGLQETQYF.

The chain uses TRBV25-1 and TRBJ1-2; no clear D gene. Trimming pared 1 base from V and 8 bases from J, leaving 8 bases between. CDR3 size: 12 residues. Germline V gene lookup returns CDR1 MGHDK and CDR2 SYGVNS. The CDR3 sequence is CASSESFLGYTF. The CDR3 DNA sequence: TGTGCCAGCAGTGAATCCTTTCTGGGCTACACCTTC.

This sequence joins TRBV29-1 and TRBJ2-1, with D perhaps assigned TRBD1 or TRBD2 (5 bases each). This CDR3 spans 15 amino acids. From germline, CDR1 is SQVTM and CDR2 ANQGSEA. V lost 1 base, J lost 0 bases, and 10 bases lay in between. As DNA, the CDR3 is TGCAGCGTTGAAGGGGACGCTAGCTCCTACAATGAGCAGTTCTTC. Translation gives CSVEGDASSYNEQFF.

The chain recombines TRBV28 with TRBJ1-5, with 7 bases that match TRBD1. CDR3 length equals 15 residues. Germline V lookup: CDR1 MDHEN, CDR2 SYDVKM. J lost 6 bases, V lost 5 bases, and 10 bases had no gene match. The DNA of the CDR3 is TGTGCCAGCAGTCAAAGGGGGCTTGTTAGTCAGCCCCAGCATTTT. It yields the protein CASSQRGLVSQPQHF.